A single sample is the source of the 5 T cell receptor beta chains below, sequenced in a study of cytomegalovirus exposure and HLA in healthy donors. The PCR ran on 60 Vbeta and 13 Jbeta primers. TCRdb's copy holds only in-frame clones and misses some; the assay was immunoSEQ multiplex PCR. The sample shows around 130,000 clones, and 1.5% to 1.8% sits with its ten largest clones. Sequencing input: PBMCs. Every receptor here comes from a middle-aged woman in good health and CMV-seronegative.

The CDR3 nucleotides are TGTGCCAGCAGCTCGGGACTAGCGGGGGTTGGTACCGGGGAGCTGTTTTTT. The encoded protein is CASSSGLAGVGTGELFF. The rearrangement joins TRBV11-3 to TRBJ2-2; 14 nucleotides agree with TRBD2. V lost 4 bases and J lost 5; bases outside the gene matches: 6. CDR1 is SGHNT, CDR2 YENEEA, per germline. The CDR3 is 17 residues long.

This chain links TRBV6-5 with TRBJ2-5; D perhaps matches TRBD2 (5 bases). CDR1 and CDR2 (germline): MNHEY, SVGAGI. Trimming took off 0 bases at V and 2 bases at J, with 7 bases between the two ends. The CDR3 totals 14 residues. The CDR3 reads CASSYSGEQETQYF. The CDR3 nucleotides are TGTGCCAGCAGTTACTCGGGAGAACAAGAGACCCAGTACTTC.

The gene calls are TRBV4-2 and TRBJ1-6; TRBD1 agrees at 8 bases. J gave up 7 bases and V 4 bases, and 9 bases lay outside the gene matches. Germline lookup yields CDR1 LGHNA and CDR2 YNFKEQ. The CDR3 is 16 residues long. The CDR3 loop reads CASSRKDRAPNSPLHF. Here the CDR3 DNA reads TGTGCCAGCAGCCGAAAGGACAGGGCGCCGAATTCACCCCTCCACTTT.

The chain has TRBV28 and TRBJ1-2; 11 bases match TRBD1. Germline CDR1 MDHEN, CDR2 SYDVKM. With V trimmed by 4 bases and J by 8 bases, 15 bases remained unmatched. There are 17 residues in the CDR3. CDR3 sequence: CASSSRDRGLEGYGYTF. CDR3 nucleotides: TGTGCCAGCAGTTCCCGGGACAGGGGGTTAGAAGGCTACGGCTACACCTTC.

This chain links TRBV5-4 with TRBJ2-3; 10 bases fit TRBD2. CDR1 SGHNT and CDR2 YYREEE come from the germline V gene (reference sequence). Losses at the gene ends were 4 bases for V and 0 bases for J; bases not matched to a gene: 8. This CDR3 is 17 amino acids long. This CDR3 reads CASSNKRGGLSTDTQYF. The CDR3 DNA reads TGTGCCAGCAGCAATAAGCGGGGGGGTCTTAGCACAGATACGCAGTATTTT.